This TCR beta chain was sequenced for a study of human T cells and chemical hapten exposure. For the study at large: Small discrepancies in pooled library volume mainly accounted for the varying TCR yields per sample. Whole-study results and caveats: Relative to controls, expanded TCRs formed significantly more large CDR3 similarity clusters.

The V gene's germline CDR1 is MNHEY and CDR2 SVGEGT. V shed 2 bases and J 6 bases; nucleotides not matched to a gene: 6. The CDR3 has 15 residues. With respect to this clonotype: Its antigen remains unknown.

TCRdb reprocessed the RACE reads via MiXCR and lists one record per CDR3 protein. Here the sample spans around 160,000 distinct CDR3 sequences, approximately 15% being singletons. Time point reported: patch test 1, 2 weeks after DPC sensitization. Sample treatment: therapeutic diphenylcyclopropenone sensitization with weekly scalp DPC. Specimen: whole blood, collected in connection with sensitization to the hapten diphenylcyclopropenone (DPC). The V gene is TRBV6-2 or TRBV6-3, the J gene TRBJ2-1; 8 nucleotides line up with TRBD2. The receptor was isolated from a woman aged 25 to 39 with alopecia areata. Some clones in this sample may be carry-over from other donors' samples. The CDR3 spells CASSYTRTSRNEQFF. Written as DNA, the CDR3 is TGTGCCAGCAGTTACACCCGGACTAGCCGCAATGAGCAGTTCTTC.